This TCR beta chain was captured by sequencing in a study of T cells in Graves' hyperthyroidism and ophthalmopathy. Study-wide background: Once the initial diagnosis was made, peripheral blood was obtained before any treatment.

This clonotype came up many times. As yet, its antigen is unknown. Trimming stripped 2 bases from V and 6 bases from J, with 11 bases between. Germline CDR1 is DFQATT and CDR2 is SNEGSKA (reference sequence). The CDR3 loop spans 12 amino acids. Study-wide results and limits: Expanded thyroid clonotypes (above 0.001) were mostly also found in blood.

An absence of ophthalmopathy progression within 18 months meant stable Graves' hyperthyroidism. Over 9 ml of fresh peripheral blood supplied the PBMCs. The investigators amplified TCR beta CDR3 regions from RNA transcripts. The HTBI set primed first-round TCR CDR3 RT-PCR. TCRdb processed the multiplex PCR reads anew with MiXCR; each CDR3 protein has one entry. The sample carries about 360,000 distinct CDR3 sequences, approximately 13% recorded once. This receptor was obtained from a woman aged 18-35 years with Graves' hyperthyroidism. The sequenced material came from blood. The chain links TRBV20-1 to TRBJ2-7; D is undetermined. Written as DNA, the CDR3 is TGCAGTGCTAGACCAACCGGTGGCGAGCAGTACTTC. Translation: CSARPTGGEQYF.